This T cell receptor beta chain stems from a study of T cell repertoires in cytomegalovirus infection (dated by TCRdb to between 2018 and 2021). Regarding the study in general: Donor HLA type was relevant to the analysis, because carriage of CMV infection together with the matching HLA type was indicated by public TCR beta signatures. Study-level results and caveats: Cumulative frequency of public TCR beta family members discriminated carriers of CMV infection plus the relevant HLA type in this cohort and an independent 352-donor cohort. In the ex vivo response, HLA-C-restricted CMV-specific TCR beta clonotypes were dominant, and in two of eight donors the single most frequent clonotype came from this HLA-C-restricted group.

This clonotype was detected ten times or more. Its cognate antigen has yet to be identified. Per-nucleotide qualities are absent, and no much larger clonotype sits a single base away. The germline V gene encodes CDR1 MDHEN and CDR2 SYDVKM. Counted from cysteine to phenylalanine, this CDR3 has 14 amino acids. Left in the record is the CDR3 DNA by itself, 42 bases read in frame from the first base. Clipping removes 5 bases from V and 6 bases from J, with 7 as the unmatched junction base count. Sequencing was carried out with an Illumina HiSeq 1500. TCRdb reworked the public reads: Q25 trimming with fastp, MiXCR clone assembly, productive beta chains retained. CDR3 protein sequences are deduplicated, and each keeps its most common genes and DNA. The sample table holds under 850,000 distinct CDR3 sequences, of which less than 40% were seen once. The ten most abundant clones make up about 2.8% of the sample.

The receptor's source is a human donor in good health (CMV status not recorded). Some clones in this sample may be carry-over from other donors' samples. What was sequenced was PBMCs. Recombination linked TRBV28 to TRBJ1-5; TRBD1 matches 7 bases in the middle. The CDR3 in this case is CASSPQGGSQPQHF. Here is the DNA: TGTGCCAGCAGTCCCCAGGGGGGCAGTCAGCCCCAGCATTTT.